This entry is about one T cell receptor (beta chain). This CDR3 spans 14 amino acids. Germline values: CDR1 LNHDA, CDR2 SQIVND (reference sequence). V was trimmed by 5 bases and J by 2 bases, leaving 11 bases between them. Original handling: Researchers report that nucleated cell counts were estimated from reference gene primer amplification. Clones were sequenced by immunoSEQ multiplex PCR, and TCRdb holds only the in-frame ones, with some missing. V and J calls plus clone size are reproduced from that table; the DNA served to infer D and trimming. Of under 75,000 clones listed, about 80% are singletons. The data stem from a study of blood T cell repertoires in COVID-19. Study context: Samples of COVID-19 (acute and convalescent) were obtained from the United States, Italy and Spain. T cells, B-cell-depleted T cells, or PBMCs provided the cDNA or gDNA that served as material.

The chain joins TRBV19 to TRBJ2-3, with D hard to call. The sequenced sample consisted of peripheral blood. This clonotype originated in a man aged 70-80 years who had recovered from COVID-19. DNA of the CDR3: TGTGCCAGTAGTGCGCGGAGAGACACAGATACGCAGTATTTT. Its protein is CASSARRDTDTQYF.